Listed here are 28 T cell receptor beta chains from one sample, sequenced in a study of cytomegalovirus exposure and HLA in healthy donors. This PCR relied on a set of 60 Vbeta primers and 13 Jbeta primers. Sequenced by immunoSEQ multiplex PCR; TCRdb stores in-frame clones only, minus some. Found here are roughly 99,000 clones, around three quarters of them singletons; the top ten hold 4% to 5%. The specimen sequenced was PBMCs. These receptors were collected from a male donor in good health and CMV-seronegative.

This clone has a handful of counts. V gene TRBV18 combines with J gene TRBJ1-5; D call uncertain. V shed 6 bases and J shed 3 bases, with 12 bases lying between them. Germline V gene sequence: CDR1 KGHSH, CDR2 LQKENI. The CDR3 has 14 amino acids. The CDR3 nucleotides are TGTGCCAGCTCGAGGACTGATGCCAATCAGCCCCAGCATTTT. It encodes CASSRTDANQPQHF.

The chain has TRBV6-5 and TRBJ1-5, with TRBD1 as a possible D gene (5 bases). CDR1 is MNHEY and CDR2 is SVGAGI in the germline V gene. The V and J ends lost 0 bases and 11 bases respectively, with 14 bases between them. The CDR3 runs to 14 residues. The CDR3 DNA is TGTGCCAGCAGTTACTCTTTTGGGCTAGGGGCCCAGCATTTT. Encoded protein: CASSYSFGLGAQHF.

This chain connects TRBV6-1 to TRBJ2-3; 9 bases map to TRBD2. The germline V gene has CDR1 MNHNS and CDR2 SASEGT. The CDR3 spans 18 residues. V was clipped by 4 bases and J by 4 bases; unmatched bases: 15. CDR3 DNA sequence: TGTGCCAGCAGTGGAGGCCCCAGACTAGCGGCTTCCGCAGATACGCAGTATTTT. It is translated as CASSGGPRLAASADTQYF.

The chain combines TRBV7-8 with TRBJ2-2; a weak D match, TRBD2 (5 bases). Germline V gene sequence: CDR1 SGHVS, CDR2 FQNEAQ. CDR3 length: 16 amino acids. V was cut by 5 bases and J by 3 bases, with 16 bases left in between. CDR3 in amino acids: CASSPLGVLDTGELFF. For the CDR3, the DNA is TGTGCCAGCAGCCCCCTGGGAGTCCTCGACACCGGGGAGCTGTTTTTT.

This clone was seen a handful of times. This chain connects TRBV5-1 to TRBJ1-4, with D possibly matching TRBD1 (6 bases). The CDR3 contains 14 residues. The germline CDR1 and CDR2 sequences are SGHRS and YFSETQ. V lost 6 bases to trimming and J lost 0 bases, with 9 bases between them. The CDR3 loop is CASTTGPTNEKLFF. CDR3 sequence (DNA): TGCGCCAGCACAACAGGGCCAACTAATGAAAAACTGTTTTTT. Filled out from reference TRBV5-1 and TRBJ1-4, the complete variable domain reads KAGVTQTPRYLIKTRGQQVTLSCSPISGHRSVSWYQQTPGQGLQFLFEYFSETQRNKGNFPGRFSGRQFSNSRSEMNVSTLELGDSALYLCASTTGPTNEKLFFGSGTQLSVL.

In this sample, this clone turned up a few times. This sequence joins TRBV10-2 and TRBJ2-7; 11 bases line up with TRBD1. J was trimmed by 3 bases and V by 6 bases; bases with no gene match: 4. Germline values: CDR1 WSHSY, CDR2 SAAADI. The CDR3 is 14 residues long. The CDR3: CASRAGTGGYEQYF. The CDR3 nucleotides read TGCGCCAGCAGAGCCGGGACAGGGGGCTACGAGCAGTACTTC.

The V gene is TRBV7-2, the J gene TRBJ2-1; 12 bases align to TRBD2. Trimming took 4 bases from V and 7 from J; bases not matched to a gene: 8. Germline CDR1 reads SGHTA; CDR2 reads FQGNSA. This CDR3 has 16 residues. The CDR3: CASSYLAGGLTNEQFF. DNA for the CDR3: TGTGCCAGCAGCTACCTAGCGGGAGGGCTTACGAATGAGCAGTTCTTC.

V is TRBV7-2 and J is TRBJ1-1; 7 nucleotides agree with TRBD1. V shed 1 base and J 4 bases; nucleotides not matched to a gene: 6. Germline V gives CDR1 SGHTA, CDR2 FQGNSA. This CDR3 is built from 15 residues. DNA of the CDR3: TGTGCCAGCAGCTTAGATAGGGACAGTAGCACTGAAGCTTTCTTT. Residues: CASSLDRDSSTEAFF.

This chain connects TRBV5-4 to TRBJ2-6; D possibly corresponds to TRBD2 (5 bases). The CDR3 loop spans 17 amino acids. Germline V CDR1 and CDR2: SGHNT, YYREEE (reference sequence). Trimming pared 3 bases from V and 1 base from J, leaving 14 bases between. The CDR3 here is CASSSVGVRSGANVLTF. The CDR3 DNA follows: TGTGCCAGCAGCTCGGTCGGGGTACGTTCTGGGGCCAACGTCCTGACTTTC.

The chain recombines TRBV19 with TRBJ1-4, with 8 bases aligning to TRBD1. There are 16 residues in the CDR3. Losses at the gene ends were 5 bases for V and 2 bases for J; bases not matched to a gene: 7. Germline CDR1 LNHDA, CDR2 SQIVND (reference sequence). CDR3 nucleotide sequence: TGTGCCAGTAGTCTCCGACAGGGGAGGACTAATGAAAAACTGTTTTTT. It translates to CASSLRQGRTNEKLFF. The full variable domain, completed using reference TRBV19 and TRBJ1-4, is DGGITQSPKYLFRKEGQNVTLSCEQNLNHDAMYWYRQDPGQGLRLIYYSQIVNDFQKGDIAEGYSVSREKKESFPLTVTSAQKNPTAFYLCASSLRQGRTNEKLFFGSGTQLSVL.

This clone came up once. The V and J genes are TRBV7-8 and TRBJ2-5; D is perhaps TRBD2 (6 bases). Germline CDR1 SGHVS, CDR2 FQNEAQ. V was shortened by 2 bases and J by 7 bases, with 23 bases between the two germline ends. The CDR3 extends over 17 amino acids. This chain's CDR3 is CASSLRGRLVRQPTQYF. CDR3 DNA: TGTGCCAGCAGCTTAAGGGGCAGACTAGTACGTCAGCCGACCCAGTACTTC. The entire variable domain, with the rest obtained from reference TRBV7-8 and TRBJ2-5, is as follows: GAGVSQSPRYKVAKRGQDVALRCDPISGHVSLFWYQQALGQGPEFLTYFQNEAQLDKSGLPSDRFFAERPEGSVSTLKIQRTQQEDSAVYLCASSLRGRLVRQPTQYFGPGTRLLVL.

This clone has just a few counts. The CDR3 DNA follows: TGTGCCAGCACTTTTGTCCGCACAGATACGCAGTATTTT. Its translation is CASTFVRTDTQYF. J is TRBJ2-3 and V is TRBV2; the D is unclear. The V end lost 7 bases, the J end lost 1 base, and 9 bases lay between the germline ends. CDR1 SNHLY and CDR2 FYNNEI come from the germline V gene. The CDR3 consists of 13 residues. Variable domain in full (rest from reference TRBV2 and TRBJ2-3): EPEVTQTPSHQVTQMGQEVILRCVPISNHLYFYWYRQILGQKVEFLVSFYNNEISEKSEIFDDQFSVERPDGSNFTLKIRSTKLEDSAMYFCASTFVRTDTQYFGPGTRLTVL.

The rearrangement uses TRBV5-6 and TRBJ1-2, with 10 bases aligning to TRBD1. CDR1 is SGHDT, CDR2 YYEEEE, per germline. With 4 bases clipped from V and 3 bases from J, the junction kept 9 bases outside the gene matches. CDR3 length: 16 amino acids. In DNA form, the CDR3 reads TGTGCCAGCAGCCACGTTAGACAGGGGGCGGACTATGGCTACACCTTC. This translates into CASSHVRQGADYGYTF.

The V call is TRBV5-1, the J call TRBJ2-3; D is unclear. Per germline, CDR1 SGHRS and CDR2 YFSETQ. CDR3 size: 14 residues. Trimming removed 3 bases from V and 0 bases from J, with 8 bases in between. This chain's CDR3 is CASSYITSTDTQYF. The CDR3 coding sequence is TGCGCCAGCAGCTATATAACTAGCACAGATACGCAGTATTTT.

The rearrangement links TRBV10-1 to TRBJ2-1; TRBD2 agrees at 11 bases. The CDR3 covers 14 residues. The junction had 1 base not matched to a gene; V was cut back by 4 bases and J by 5 bases. In germline, CDR1 is WNHNN, CDR2 SYGVQD (reference sequence). The CDR3 sequence: CASSVTSGNNEQFF. In DNA, the CDR3 is TGCGCCAGCAGTGTGACTAGCGGGAACAATGAGCAGTTCTTC.

The chain joins TRBV4-1 to TRBJ1-4; TRBD1 matches 8 bases. Germline lookup yields CDR1 MGHRA and CDR2 YSYEKL. The CDR3 is 15 residues long. V was clipped by 5 bases and J by 2 bases; unmatched bases: 4. This CDR3 is CASSRRQGTNEKLFF. The CDR3 DNA sequence: TGCGCCAGCAGCAGACGACAGGGGACTAATGAAAAACTGTTTTTT.

The chain is built from TRBV6-1 and TRBJ2-5; TRBD1 matches 9 bases. Germline CDR1 is MNHNS and CDR2 is SASEGT. With 1 base clipped from V and 2 bases from J, the junction kept 2 bases outside the gene matches. This CDR3 has 15 residues. Here the CDR3 reads CASSEVDRGQETQYF. The CDR3 DNA reads as TGTGCCAGCAGTGAAGTGGACAGGGGTCAAGAGACCCAGTACTTC.

The rearrangement joins TRBV19 to TRBJ1-1, with TRBD1 as a possible D gene (5 bases). The CDR3 covers 14 residues. Trimming removed 7 bases from V and 2 bases from J, with 14 bases in between. CDR1 LNHDA and CDR2 SQIVND come from the germline V gene (reference sequence). The CDR3 DNA reads TGTGCCAGTACTGATGCAGGGCACAACACTGAAGCTTTCTTT. Protein product: CASTDAGHNTEAFF.

The rearrangement links TRBV5-4 to TRBJ2-1, with 11 positions matching TRBD2. V lost 1 base to trimming and J lost 5 bases; unmatched junction nucleotides: 2. In germline, CDR1 is SGHNT, CDR2 YYREEE (reference sequence). The length of the CDR3 is 15 residues. CDR3 bases: TGTGCCAGCAGCTTGAAACTAGCGGGAGACAATGAGCAGTTCTTC. Translating it yields CASSLKLAGDNEQFF.

The chain joins TRBV2 to TRBJ2-1; D is unresolved. This CDR3 spans 15 amino acids. The germline V gene encodes CDR1 SNHLY and CDR2 FYNNEI. V gave up 2 bases and J gave up 6 bases, with 14 bases separating them. CDR3 amino acids: CASSEFDLTPNEQFF. Here the CDR3 DNA reads TGTGCCAGCAGTGAATTCGATCTTACTCCCAATGAGCAGTTCTTC.

The J gene is TRBJ1-5, the V gene TRBV7-2; 7 bases match TRBD1. Germline CDR1 SGHTA, CDR2 FQGNSA. J was trimmed by 5 bases and V by 1 base; bases with no gene match: 2. The CDR3 consists of 14 residues. The CDR3, as DNA: TGTGCCAGCAGCTTAGGACAGGGTGATCAGCCCCAGCATTTT. Translating gives CASSLGQGDQPQHF.

V and J are TRBV4-1 and TRBJ2-4; 8 nucleotides align to TRBD2. From germline, CDR1 is MGHRA and CDR2 YSYEKL. J gave up 5 bases and V 4 bases, and 7 bases lay outside the gene matches. CDR3 length: 15 residues. In DNA form, the CDR3 reads TGCGCCAGCAGCCCTCGACTAGCGATGGAAAACATTCAGTACTTC. This sequence encodes CASSPRLAMENIQYF.

The V call is TRBV5-1, the J call TRBJ2-3; 7 nucleotides align to TRBD2. The J segment lost 4 bases and the V segment lost 4 bases, leaving 12 bases of the junction unmatched. This CDR3 is built from 16 residues. CDR1 and CDR2 (germline): SGHRS, YFSETQ. The CDR3 is CASSKTLASLADTQYF. The DNA of the CDR3 is TGCGCCAGCAGCAAAACACTAGCGTCTCTAGCAGATACGCAGTATTTT.

On this clone itself: This likely comes from a read error, as the CDR3 has no conserved phenylalanine or tryptophan at its end. The V call is TRBV5-1, the J call TRBJ2-7; 7 bases align to TRBD2. V lost 0 bases and J lost 4; bases outside the gene matches: 4. The length of the CDR3 is 14 residues. CDR1 and CDR2 from the germline V gene are SGHRS and YFSETQ. The CDR3 is CASSLGLALYEQYL. The DNA of the CDR3 is TGCGCCAGCAGCTTGGGACTAGCCCTGTACGAGCAGTACCTC.

The chain employs TRBV5-6 and TRBJ2-5; 8 bases are shared with TRBD1. TRBJ2-7 matches the DNA end more closely, so the J call is doubtful. The CDR3 consists of 14 residues. Germline V CDR1 and CDR2: SGHDT, YYEEEE. CDR3 in DNA: TGTGCCAGCAGACGGGACAGGAGCTCCTACGAGCAGTACTTC. This translates into CASRRDRSSYEQYF.

The rearrangement uses TRBV11-1 and TRBJ2-3; the match to TRBD1 covers 9 bases. This CDR3 comprises 14 residues. V was pared by 2 bases and J by 6 bases, with 3 bases of the junction left unmatched. Germline values: CDR1 SGHAT, CDR2 FQDESV (reference sequence). CDR3 nucleotide sequence: TGTGCCAGCAGCTTAAACAGGGGGCGGGATACGCAGTATTTT. Translated, it gives CASSLNRGRDTQYF.

This chain connects TRBV13 to TRBJ2-1; TRBD1 agrees at 9 bases. Unmatched junction bases numbered 7, after V lost 5 bases and J lost 5 bases. Germline V gene sequence: CDR1 PRHDT, CDR2 FYEKMQ (reference sequence). The CDR3 has 15 residues. CDR3 amino acids: CASSLTGTGNNEQFF. CDR3 DNA: TGTGCCAGCAGCCTAACCGGGACAGGGAACAATGAGCAGTTCTTC.

The rearrangement uses TRBV5-1 and TRBJ2-7, with 8 nucleotides matching TRBD2. V dropped 4 bases and J dropped 5; count of bases not matched to a gene: 11. CDR3 length: 15 amino acids. From germline, CDR1 is SGHRS and CDR2 YFSETQ. CDR3: CASSASGTSRHEQYF. CDR3 bases: TGCGCCAGCAGCGCGTCCGGGACTAGTCGCCACGAGCAGTACTTC.